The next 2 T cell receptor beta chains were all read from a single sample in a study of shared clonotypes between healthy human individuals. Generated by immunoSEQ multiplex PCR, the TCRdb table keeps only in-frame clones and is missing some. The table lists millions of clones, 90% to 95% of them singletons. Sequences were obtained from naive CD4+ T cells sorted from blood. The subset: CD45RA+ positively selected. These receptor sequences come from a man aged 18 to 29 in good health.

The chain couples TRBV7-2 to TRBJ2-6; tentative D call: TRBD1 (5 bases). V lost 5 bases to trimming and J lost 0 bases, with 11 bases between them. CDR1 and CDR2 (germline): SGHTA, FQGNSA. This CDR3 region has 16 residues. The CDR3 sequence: CASSADSSSGANVLTF. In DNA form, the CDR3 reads TGTGCCAGCAGCGCTGACAGTAGCTCTGGGGCCAACGTCCTGACTTTC.

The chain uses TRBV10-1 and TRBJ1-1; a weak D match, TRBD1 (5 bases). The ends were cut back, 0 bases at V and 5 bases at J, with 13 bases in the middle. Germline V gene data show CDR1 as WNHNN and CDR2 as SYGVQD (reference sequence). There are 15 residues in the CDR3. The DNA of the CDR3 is TGCGCCAGCAGTGAGTCGGTCAGGGATGAAACTGAAGCTTTCTTT. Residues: CASSESVRDETEAFF.